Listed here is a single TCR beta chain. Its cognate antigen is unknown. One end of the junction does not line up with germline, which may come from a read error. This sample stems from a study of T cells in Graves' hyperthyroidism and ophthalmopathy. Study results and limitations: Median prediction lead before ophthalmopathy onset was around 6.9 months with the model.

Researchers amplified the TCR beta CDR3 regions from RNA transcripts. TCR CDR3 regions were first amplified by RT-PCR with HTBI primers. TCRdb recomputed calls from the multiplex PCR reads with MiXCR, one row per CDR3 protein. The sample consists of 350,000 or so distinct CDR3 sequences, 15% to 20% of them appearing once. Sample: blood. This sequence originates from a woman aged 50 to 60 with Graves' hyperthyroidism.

CDR3 nucleotide sequence: TGCGCCAGCAGCCACCAAGTCCAGGGGGACTACAATGAGCAGTTCTTC. This encodes CASSHQVQGDYNEQFF. J is TRBJ2-1 and V is TRBV11-2, with TRBD1 matching over 7 bases. CDR1 and CDR2 (germline): SGHAT, FQNNGV. The CDR3 runs to 16 residues.